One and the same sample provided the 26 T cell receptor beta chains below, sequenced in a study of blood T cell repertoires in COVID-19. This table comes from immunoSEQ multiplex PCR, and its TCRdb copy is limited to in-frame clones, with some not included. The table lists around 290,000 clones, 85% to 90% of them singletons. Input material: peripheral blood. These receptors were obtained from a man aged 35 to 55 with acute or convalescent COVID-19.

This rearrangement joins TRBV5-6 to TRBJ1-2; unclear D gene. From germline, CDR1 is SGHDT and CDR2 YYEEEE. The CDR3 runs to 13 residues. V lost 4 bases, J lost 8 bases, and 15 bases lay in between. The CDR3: CASSGRGLKGYTF. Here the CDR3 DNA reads TGTGCCAGCAGCGGAAGAGGACTGAAGGGCTACACCTTC.

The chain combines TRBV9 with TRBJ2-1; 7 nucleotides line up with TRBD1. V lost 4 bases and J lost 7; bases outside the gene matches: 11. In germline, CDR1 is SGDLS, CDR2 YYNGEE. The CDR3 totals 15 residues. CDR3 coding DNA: TGTGCCAGCAGCTCCTCCGGGACAGACGAAAATGAGCAGTTCTTC. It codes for CASSSSGTDENEQFF.

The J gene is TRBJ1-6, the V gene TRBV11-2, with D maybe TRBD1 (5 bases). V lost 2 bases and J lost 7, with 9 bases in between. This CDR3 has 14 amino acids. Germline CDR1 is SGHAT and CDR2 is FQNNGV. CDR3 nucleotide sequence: TGTGCCAGCAGCTTACTGGGGGGAAATTCACCCCTCCACTTT. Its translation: CASSLLGGNSPLHF. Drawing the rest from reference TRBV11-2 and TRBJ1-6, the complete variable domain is EAGVAQSPRYKIIEKRQSVAFWCNPISGHATLYWYQQILGQGPKLLIQFQNNGVVDDSQLPKDRFSAERLKGVDSTLKIQPAKLEDSAVYLCASSLLGGNSPLHFGNGTRLTVT.

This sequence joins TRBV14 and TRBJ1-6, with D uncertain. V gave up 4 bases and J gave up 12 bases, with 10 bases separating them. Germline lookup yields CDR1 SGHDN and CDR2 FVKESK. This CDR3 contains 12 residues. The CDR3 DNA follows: TGTGCCAGCAGCCGAGCCCTAAGACCCCTCCACTTT. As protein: CASSRALRPLHF.

The CDR3 here is CASRDWAGGTQPQHF. Here the CDR3 DNA reads TGTGCCAGCAGGGACTGGGCGGGGGGGACTCAGCCCCAGCATTTT. This chain connects TRBV6-5 to TRBJ1-5, with a possible D match to TRBD1 (5 bases). The germline CDR1 and CDR2 sequences are MNHEY and SVGAGI. V lost 6 bases and J 6 bases, leaving 18 bases between the germline ends. The CDR3 has 15 amino acids.

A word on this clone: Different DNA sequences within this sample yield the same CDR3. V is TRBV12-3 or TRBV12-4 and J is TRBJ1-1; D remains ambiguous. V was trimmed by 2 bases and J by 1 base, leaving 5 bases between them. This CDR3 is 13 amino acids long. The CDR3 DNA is TGTGCCAGCAGTTTACGAGAGAACACTGAAGCTTTCTTT. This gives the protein CASSLRENTEAFF.

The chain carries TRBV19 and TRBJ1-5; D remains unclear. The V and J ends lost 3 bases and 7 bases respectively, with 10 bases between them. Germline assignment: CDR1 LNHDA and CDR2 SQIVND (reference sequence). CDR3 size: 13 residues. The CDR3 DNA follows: TGTGCCAGTAGTATTAACAGTGGGCAGCCCCAGCATTTT. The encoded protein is CASSINSGQPQHF.

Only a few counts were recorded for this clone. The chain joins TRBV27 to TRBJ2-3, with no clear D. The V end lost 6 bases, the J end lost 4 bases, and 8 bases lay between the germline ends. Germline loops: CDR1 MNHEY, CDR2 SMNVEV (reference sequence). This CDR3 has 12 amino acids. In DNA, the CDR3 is TGTGCCAGCAGGTCCCCGTCAGATACGCAGTATTTT. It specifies CASRSPSDTQYF.

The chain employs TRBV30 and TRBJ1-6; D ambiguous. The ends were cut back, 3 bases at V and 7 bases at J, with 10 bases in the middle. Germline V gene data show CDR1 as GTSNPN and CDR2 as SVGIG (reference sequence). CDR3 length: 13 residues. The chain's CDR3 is CAWRGRENSPLHF. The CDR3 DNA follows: TGTGCCTGGAGGGGGAGGGAGAATTCACCCCTCCACTTT.

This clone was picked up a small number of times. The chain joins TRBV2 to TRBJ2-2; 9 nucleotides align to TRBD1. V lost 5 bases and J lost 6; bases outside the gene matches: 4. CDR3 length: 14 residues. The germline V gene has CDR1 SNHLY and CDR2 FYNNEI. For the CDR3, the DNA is TGTGCCAGCAGTCGGGACAGGGCGTCCGGGGAGCTGTTTTTT. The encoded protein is CASSRDRASGELFF.

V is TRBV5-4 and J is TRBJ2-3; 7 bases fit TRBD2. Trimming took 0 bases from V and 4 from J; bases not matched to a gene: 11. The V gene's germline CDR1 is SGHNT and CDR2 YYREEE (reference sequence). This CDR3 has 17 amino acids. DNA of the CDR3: TGTGCCAGCAGCTTGGCCGCGGCGGGGGTGCAATCAGATACGCAGTATTTT. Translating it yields CASSLAAAGVQSDTQYF.

The CDR3 DNA sequence: TGTGCCAGCAGCCAAGAAGAAAGATATGGCGGAGCTAACTATGGCTACACCTTC. This sequence encodes CASSQEERYGGANYGYTF. This chain connects TRBV4-2 to TRBJ1-2, with D hard to call. The CDR3 sequence is 18 residues long. V dropped 0 bases and J dropped 0 bases, with 17 bases sitting between them. The germline V gene encodes CDR1 LGHNA and CDR2 YNFKEQ.

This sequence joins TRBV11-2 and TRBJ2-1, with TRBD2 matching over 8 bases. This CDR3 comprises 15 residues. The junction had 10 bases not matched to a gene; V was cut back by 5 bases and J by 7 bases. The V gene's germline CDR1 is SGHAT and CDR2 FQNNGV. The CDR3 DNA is TGTGCCAGCAGCCCCCTTCGGGGGGGCAGTAATGAGCAGTTCTTC. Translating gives CASSPLRGGSNEQFF.

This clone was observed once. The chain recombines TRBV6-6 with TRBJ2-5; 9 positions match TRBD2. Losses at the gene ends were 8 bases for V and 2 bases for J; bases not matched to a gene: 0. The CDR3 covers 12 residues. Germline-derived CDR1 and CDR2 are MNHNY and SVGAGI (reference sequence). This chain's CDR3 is CASAGGQETQYF. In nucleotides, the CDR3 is TGTGCCAGCGCGGGAGGGCAAGAGACCCAGTACTTC.

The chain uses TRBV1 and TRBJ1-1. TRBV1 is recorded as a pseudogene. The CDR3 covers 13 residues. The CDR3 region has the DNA TGCACCAGCAGCCAAGATGGATGGGGGAGGGCTTTCTTT. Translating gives CTSSQDGWGRAFF.

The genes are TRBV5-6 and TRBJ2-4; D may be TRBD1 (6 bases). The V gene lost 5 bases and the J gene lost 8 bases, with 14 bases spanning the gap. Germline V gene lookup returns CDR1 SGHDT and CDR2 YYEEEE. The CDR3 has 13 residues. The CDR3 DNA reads TGTGCCAGCAGTCGGATAGGGGGAGACATTCAGTACTTC. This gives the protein CASSRIGGDIQYF.

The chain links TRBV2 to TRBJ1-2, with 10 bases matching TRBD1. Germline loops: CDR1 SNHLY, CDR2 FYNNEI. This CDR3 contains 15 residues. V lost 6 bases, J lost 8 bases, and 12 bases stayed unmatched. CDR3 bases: TGTGCCAGCAGAGAACCGACAGGGGGCGAGAAGGGCTACACCTTC. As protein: CASREPTGGEKGYTF.

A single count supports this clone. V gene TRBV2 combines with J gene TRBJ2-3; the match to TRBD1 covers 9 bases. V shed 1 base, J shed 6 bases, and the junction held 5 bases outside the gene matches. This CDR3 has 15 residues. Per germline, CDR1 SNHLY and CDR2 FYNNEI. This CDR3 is CASSEGTGDLDTQYF. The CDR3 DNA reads TGTGCCAGCAGTGAAGGGACAGGGGACCTGGATACGCAGTATTTT.

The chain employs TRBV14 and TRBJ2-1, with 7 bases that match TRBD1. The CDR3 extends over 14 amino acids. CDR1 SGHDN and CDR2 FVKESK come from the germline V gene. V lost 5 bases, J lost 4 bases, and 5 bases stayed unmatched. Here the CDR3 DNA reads TGTGCCAGCAGCTACCAGACAGGGTACAATGAGCAGTTCTTC. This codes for CASSYQTGYNEQFF.

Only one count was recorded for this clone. The CDR3 region is CASEQGRSYEQYF. In DNA, the CDR3 is TGTGCTAGTGAACAGGGGCGCTCCTACGAGCAGTACTTC. The rearrangement links TRBV12-5 to TRBJ2-7; 7 bases fit TRBD1. The junction had 3 bases not matched to a gene; V was cut back by 7 bases and J by 0 bases. In germline, CDR1 is LGHNT, CDR2 FRNRAP. The CDR3 length is 13 residues.

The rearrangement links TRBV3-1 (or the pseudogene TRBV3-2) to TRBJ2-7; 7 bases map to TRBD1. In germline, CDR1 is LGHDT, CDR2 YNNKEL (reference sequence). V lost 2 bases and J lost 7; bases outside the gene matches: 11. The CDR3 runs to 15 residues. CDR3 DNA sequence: TGTGCCAGCAGCCAAAGGGACAGCTACCACAGGGAGCAGTACTTC. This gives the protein CASSQRDSYHREQYF.

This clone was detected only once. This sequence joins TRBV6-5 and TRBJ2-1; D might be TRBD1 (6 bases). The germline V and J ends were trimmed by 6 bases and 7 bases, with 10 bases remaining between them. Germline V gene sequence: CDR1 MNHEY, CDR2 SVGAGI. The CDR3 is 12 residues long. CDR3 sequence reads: CASSLRGNEQFF. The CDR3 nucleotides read TGTGCCAGCAGCTTAAGGGGGAATGAGCAGTTCTTC.

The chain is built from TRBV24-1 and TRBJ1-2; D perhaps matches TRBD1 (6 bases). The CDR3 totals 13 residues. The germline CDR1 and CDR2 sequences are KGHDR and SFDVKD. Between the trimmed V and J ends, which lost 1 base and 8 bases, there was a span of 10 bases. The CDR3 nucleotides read TGTGCCACCAGTGATTTTAAAGGGGGAGGCTACACCTTC. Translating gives CATSDFKGGGYTF.

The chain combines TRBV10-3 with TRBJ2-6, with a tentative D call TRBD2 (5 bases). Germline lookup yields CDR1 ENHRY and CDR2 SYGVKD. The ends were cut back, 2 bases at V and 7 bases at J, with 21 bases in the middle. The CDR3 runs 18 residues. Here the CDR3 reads CAISEVPDYYGGANVLTF. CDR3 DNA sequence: TGTGCCATCAGTGAGGTCCCTGACTATTACGGAGGAGCCAACGTCCTGACTTTC.

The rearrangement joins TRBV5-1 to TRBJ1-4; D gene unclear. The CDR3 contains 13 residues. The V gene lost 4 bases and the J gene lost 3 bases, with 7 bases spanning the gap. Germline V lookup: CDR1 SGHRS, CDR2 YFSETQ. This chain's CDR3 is CASSPGPNEKLFF. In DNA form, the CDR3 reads TGCGCCAGCAGCCCGGGTCCTAATGAAAAACTGTTTTTT. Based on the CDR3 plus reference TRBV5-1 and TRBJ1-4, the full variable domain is KAGVTQTPRYLIKTRGQQVTLSCSPISGHRSVSWYQQTPGQGLQFLFEYFSETQRNKGNFPGRFSGRQFSNSRSEMNVSTLELGDSALYLCASSPGPNEKLFFGSGTQLSVL.

CDR3: CASSTTSGGRDTQYF. In DNA form, the CDR3 reads TGTGCCAGCAGCACTACTAGCGGGGGGCGAGATACGCAGTATTTT. V gene TRBV13 combines with J gene TRBJ2-3, with 12 positions matching TRBD2. V shed 5 bases, J shed 5 bases, and the junction held 5 bases outside the gene matches. The CDR3 length is 15 residues. CDR1 and CDR2 from the germline V gene are PRHDT and FYEKMQ (reference sequence). Complete variable domain (other parts from reference TRBV13 and TRBJ2-3): AAGVIQSPRHLIKEKRETATLKCYPIPRHDTVYWYQQGPGQDPQFLISFYEKMQSDKGSIPDRFSAQQFSDYHSELNMSSLELGDSALYFCASSTTSGGRDTQYFGPGTRLTVL.